This passage covers 6 T cell receptor beta chains from one sample sequenced in a study of CD8+ T cells in alopecia areata. Treatment here: oral pan-JAK inhibitor, 5-10 mg twice daily. The authors extracted RNA and reverse transcribed it into cDNA as the sequencing template. Sequencing used immunoSEQ multiplex PCR; TCRdb keeps in-frame clones, though not all of them. The sample yields around 190,000 clones, more than 50% seen once. The sequencing here drew on CD4+ T cells sorted from blood, taken at week 24, from a patient treated with tofacitinib. The receptors were gathered from a human donor with alopecia areata.

The rearrangement joins TRBV29-1 to TRBJ1-2; D call uncertain. Germline V gene data show CDR1 as SQVTM and CDR2 as ANQGSEA. The ends were cut back, 4 bases at V and 5 bases at J, with 11 bases in the middle. This CDR3 is 12 amino acids long. CDR3 sequence reads: CSVGASIYGYTF. CDR3 sequence (DNA): TGCAGCGTTGGGGCCTCAATTTATGGCTACACCTTC.

Only a few counts were recorded for this clone. The rearrangement uses TRBV14 and TRBJ2-3, with a tentative D call TRBD2 (6 bases). Germline V CDR1 and CDR2: SGHDN, FVKESK. The CDR3 spans 14 residues. The V gene lost 5 bases and the J gene lost 2 bases, with 11 bases spanning the gap. Here the CDR3 reads CASSAGLHTDTQYF. The CDR3 DNA is TGTGCCAGCAGCGCCGGACTACACACAGATACGCAGTATTTT.

The chain has TRBV29-1 and TRBJ1-2; 9 positions agree with TRBD1. Trimming at V came to 4 bases and at J to 4 bases, leaving 10 bases not matched to a gene. Germline loops: CDR1 SQVTM, CDR2 ANQGSEA. The CDR3 length is 15 residues. The CDR3 protein is CSVVSIQGAGYGYTF. The CDR3 DNA reads as TGCAGCGTTGTATCCATACAGGGGGCAGGCTATGGCTACACCTTC.

The chain uses TRBV5-1 and TRBJ1-6, with 8 bases identical to TRBD1. CDR3 size: 13 residues. From germline, CDR1 is SGHRS and CDR2 YFSETQ. Trimming at V came to 5 bases and at J to 11 bases, leaving 6 bases not matched to a gene. The CDR3 reads CASSHGQGPPLHF. CDR3 sequence (DNA): TGCGCCAGCAGTCACGGACAGGGACCACCCCTCCACTTT.

In its sample, this clone was seen a few times. This sequence joins TRBV11-2 and TRBJ2-2; 9 nucleotides agree with TRBD1. Germline assignment: CDR1 SGHAT and CDR2 FQNNGV. V was pared by 5 bases and J by 6 bases, with 10 bases of the junction left unmatched. The CDR3 loop spans 16 amino acids. This CDR3 reads CASSTFPGQGSGELFF. CDR3 nucleotide sequence: TGTGCCAGCAGCACCTTTCCGGGACAGGGATCCGGGGAGCTGTTTTTT.

The table lists this clone with a count of one. V is TRBV7-9 and J is TRBJ1-1; no clear D gene. The germline gives CDR1 SEHNR, CDR2 FQNEAQ (reference sequence). The CDR3 length is 11 residues. V shed 5 bases and J shed 2 bases, with 3 bases lying between them. The CDR3 loop reads CASSENTEAFF. The CDR3 coding sequence is TGTGCCAGCAGCGAAAACACTGAAGCTTTCTTT.